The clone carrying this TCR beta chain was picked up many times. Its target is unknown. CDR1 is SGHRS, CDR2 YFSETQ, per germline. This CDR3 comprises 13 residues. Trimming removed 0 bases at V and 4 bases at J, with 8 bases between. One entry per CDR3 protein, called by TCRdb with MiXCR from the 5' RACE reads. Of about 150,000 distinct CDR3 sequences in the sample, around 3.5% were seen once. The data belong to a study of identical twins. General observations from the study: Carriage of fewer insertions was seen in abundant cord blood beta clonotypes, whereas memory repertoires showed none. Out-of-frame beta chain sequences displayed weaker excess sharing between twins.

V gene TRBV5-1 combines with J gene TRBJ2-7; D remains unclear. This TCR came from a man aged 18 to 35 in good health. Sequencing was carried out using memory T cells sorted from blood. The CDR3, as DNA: TGCGCCAGCAGCTTGGACGAGAGTTACGAGCAGTACGTC. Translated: CASSLDESYEQYV.